Given below is one T cell receptor beta chain in context. Its matching antigen is unknown. The data were taken from a study of post-analysis software for immune sequencing data. Overall study: Courses of disease covered relapsing-remitting, secondary progressive and progressive-relapsing multiple sclerosis.

Unique molecular identifiers featured in each of the TCR beta cDNA libraries. TCRdb processed the PCR reads anew with MiXCR; each CDR3 protein has one entry. The sample lists about 540,000 distinct CDR3 sequences, under 40% occurring once. The CDR3 is 15 residues long. Per the germline V gene, CDR1 is SEHNR and CDR2 is FQNEAQ (reference sequence). J was trimmed by 1 base and V by 3 bases; bases with no gene match: 3. Study observations and caveats: Samples from a shared batch, those prepared together, strongly co-clustered by F measure. TRBV5-6, TRBV5-1 and TRBV20-1 were among four or five TRBV segments more frequent in patients than controls.

Sequenced material: blood. The V and J genes are TRBV7-9 and TRBJ1-1; TRBD1 matches at 9 bases. The receptor comes from a girl aged 2 to 17 with multiple sclerosis. CDR3 DNA sequence: TGTGCCAGCAGCTTGGGGGACAGGGAGAACACTGAAGCTTTCTTT. Translating it yields CASSLGDRENTEAFF.